This T cell receptor (beta chain) was documented in a study of CD8 T cells in Susac syndrome. Sequencing of TCR beta was undertaken in CD8+ and CD4+ T cells derived from blood. FACS enriched CD8+ TEMRA cells, while bulk CD8+ and CD4+ were negatively isolated. RNA totalling about 0.45 to 1 ug underwent reverse transcription with random hexamers. The immunoSEQ assay covered 54 Vbeta and 13 Jbeta segments for CDR3. TCRdb independently ran MiXCR on the immunoSEQ multiplex PCR reads; one entry per CDR3 protein. The sample shows 200,000 or so distinct CDR3 sequences, about 95% of them seen only once. CDR1 and CDR2 from the germline V gene are DFQATT and SNEGSKA (reference sequence). There are 14 residues in the CDR3. With V trimmed by 3 bases and J by 15 bases, 16 bases remained unmatched.

This clonotype originated in a human donor with multiple sclerosis. J is TRBJ2-1 and V is TRBV20-1; 8 bases fit TRBD2. Sample: CD4+ T cells from PBMCs. The DNA for the CDR3 is TGCAGTGCTAGTTCGGGCGGGAGGCCCCATGATCCGTTCTTC. Translation: CSASSGGRPHDPFF.